A selection of T cell receptor beta chains follows, all from one sample in a study of cytomegalovirus exposure and HLA in healthy donors. TCRdb's copy holds only in-frame clones and misses some; the assay was immunoSEQ multiplex PCR. The sample holds 200,000 or so clones, about 83% seen once. Sequencing used PBMCs. These receptors were taken from a woman younger than 45 in good health and CMV-seropositive. Each CDR3 is given with its conserved first and last residue. D genes are given only for firm matches. The listing skips clone size in some rows; elsewhere it reads once, few, many or a size class.

NA	TRBV7-8	NA	TRBJ1-2	TGTGCCAGCAGCTCCGGGGGGGTCTATGGCTACACCTTC	CASSSGGVYGYTF
TRBD2	TRBV27	NA	TRBJ2-7	TGTGCCAGCAGCCCAAGGCTAGCGGGTTACGAGCAGTACTTC	CASSPRLAGYEQYF
NA	TRBV15	NA	TRBJ2-4	TGTGCCACCAGCAGAGACAGGGGAACCAAAAACATTCAGTACTTC	CATSRDRGTKNIQYF
NA	TRBV15	once	TRBJ2-1	TGTGCCACCAGCAGAGATCCAGGGACTTGGAATGAGCAGTTCTTC	CATSRDPGTWNEQFF
TRBD2	TRBV19	NA	TRBJ2-5	TGTGCCACCAGCGGGAGGGCCTCAGAGACCCAGTACTTC	CATSGRASETQYF
NA	TRBV29-1	once	TRBJ1-2	TGCAGCGTTGCCCGAAAACCGGGGTCCGATGGCTACACCTTC	CSVARKPGSDGYTF
TRBD1	TRBV5-1	once	TRBJ1-2	TGCGCCAGCAGCTTGGTTCCAGGGGGCGCGGGAGGCTACACCTTC	CASSLVPGGAGGYTF
NA	TRBV19	NA	TRBJ2-7	TGTGCCAGTCGAGGCACCGGTGGGTACGAGCAGTACTTC	CASRGTGGYEQYF
NA	TRBV7-9	NA	TRBJ1-2	TGTGCCAGCAGCTTAGACCAGGGGATCGGCTACACCTTC	CASSLDQGIGYTF
NA	TRBV7-9	few	TRBJ1-1	TGTGCCAGCAGCTTAGGGCGGACTGAAGCTTTCTTT	CASSLGRTEAFF
NA	TRBV5-1	NA	TRBJ2-1	TGCGCCAGCAGCTTGAGGCTGATCGGGGACAATGAGCAGTTCTTC	CASSLRLIGDNEQFF
NA	TRBV9	NA	TRBJ2-3	TGTGCCAGCAGCGTAGTTATGGGACAGCGGGGGAAGTTAGATACGCAGTATTTT	CASSVVMGQRGKLDTQYF
NA	TRBV6-5	few	TRBJ1-2	TGTGCCAGCAGTTACCGGGGAGTCAGGGGTTATGGCTACACCTTC	CASSYRGVRGYGYTF
TRBD1	TRBV15	NA	TRBJ1-1	TGTGCCACCCTTGACAGGGCGAACACTGAAGCTTTCTTT	CATLDRANTEAFF
TRBD1	TRBV6-1	NA	TRBJ1-5	TGTGCCAGCAGAGAGGGACAGGGGAATCAGCCCCAGCATTTT	CASREGQGNQPQHF
TRBD1	TRBV6-5	once	TRBJ2-7	TGTGCCAGCAGACCAACAGGGGGCTCCTACGAGCAGTACTTC	CASRPTGGSYEQYF